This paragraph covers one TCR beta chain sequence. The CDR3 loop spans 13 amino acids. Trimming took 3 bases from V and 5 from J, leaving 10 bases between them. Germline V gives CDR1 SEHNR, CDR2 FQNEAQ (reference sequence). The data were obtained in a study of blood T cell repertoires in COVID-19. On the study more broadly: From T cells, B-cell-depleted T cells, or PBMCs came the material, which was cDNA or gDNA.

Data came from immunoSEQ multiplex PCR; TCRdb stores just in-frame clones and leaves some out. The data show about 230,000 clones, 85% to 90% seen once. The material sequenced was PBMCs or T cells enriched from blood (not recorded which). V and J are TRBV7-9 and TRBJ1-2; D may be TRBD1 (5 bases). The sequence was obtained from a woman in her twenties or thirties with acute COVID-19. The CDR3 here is CASSFPGIYGYTF. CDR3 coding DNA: TGTGCCAGCAGCTTCCCAGGGATATATGGCTACACCTTC. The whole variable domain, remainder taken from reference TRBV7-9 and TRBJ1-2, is DTGVSQNPRHKITKRGQNVTFRCDPISEHNRLYWYRQTLGQGPEFLTYFQNEAQLEKSRLLSDRFSAERPKGSFSTLEIQRTEQGDSAMYLCASSFPGIYGYTFGSGTRLTVV.